These 8 T cell receptor beta chains share one sample of origin, sequenced in a study of cytomegalovirus exposure and HLA in healthy donors. Vbeta (60) and Jbeta (13) primers were used in the PCR. The repertoire was sequenced with immunoSEQ multiplex PCR; TCRdb's copy has only in-frame clones and lacks some. This repertoire shows over 65,000 clones, 75% to 85% found once; its top ten account for about 15%. The sequencing input was PBMCs. Receptor source: a middle-aged woman in good health and CMV-seropositive.

The chain carries TRBV5-4 and TRBJ2-7; 7 bases are a match to TRBD2. Germline CDR1 SGHNT, CDR2 YYREEE (reference sequence). J lost 3 bases, V lost 2 bases, and 14 bases had no gene match. This CDR3 comprises 17 residues. This CDR3 reads CASSLGLARGGSYEQYF. The CDR3 DNA reads TGTGCCAGCAGCTTAGGGCTAGCGAGGGGAGGGAGCTACGAGCAGTACTTC.

The rearrangement uses TRBV5-6 and TRBJ2-7; D not certain. CDR1 is SGHDT, CDR2 YYEEEE, per germline. V was shortened by 4 bases and J by 0 bases, with 14 bases between the two germline ends. This CDR3 contains 15 residues. The CDR3 sequence: CASSHSITSSYEQYF. CDR3 coding DNA: TGTGCCAGCAGCCACTCTATCACTTCCTCCTACGAGCAGTACTTC.

This rearrangement joins TRBV15 to TRBJ1-5, with D unresolved. The CDR3 length is 13 residues. Trimming took off 0 bases at V and 9 bases at J, with 9 bases between the two ends. Germline-derived CDR1 and CDR2 are LNHNV and YYDKDF (reference sequence). Here the CDR3 DNA reads TGTGCCACCAGCAGAGAGAGGGCCTTGCCCCAGCATTTT. This encodes CATSRERALPQHF.

This clone came up a few times. V gene TRBV2 combines with J gene TRBJ2-3; 9 bases agree with TRBD1. J was trimmed by 2 bases and V by 8 bases; bases with no gene match: 8. Germline loops: CDR1 SNHLY, CDR2 FYNNEI. CDR3 length: 15 amino acids. The CDR3 protein is CASSEGTGFTDTQYF. The DNA for the CDR3 is TGTGCCAGCTCCGAAGGGACAGGGTTCACAGATACGCAGTATTTT.

The rearrangement joins TRBV10-3 to TRBJ2-7; possibly TRBD2 for D (6 bases). The CDR3 has 18 amino acids. The ends were cut back, 8 bases at V and 0 bases at J, with 26 bases in the middle. Germline V CDR1 and CDR2: ENHRY, SYGVKD. The CDR3 loop is CAIAGRDTAEGYSYEQYF. The CDR3 coding sequence is TGTGCCATCGCCGGCAGAGATACCGCGGAGGGGTACTCCTACGAGCAGTACTTC.

This chain links TRBV10-3 with TRBJ2-3; D might be TRBD2 (6 bases). Germline CDR1 reads ENHRY; CDR2 reads SYGVKD. The ends were cut back, 8 bases at V and 3 bases at J, with 21 bases in the middle. The CDR3 covers 16 residues. CDR3 loop: CAISPNHRLVTDTQYF. CDR3 nucleotides: TGTGCCATCTCTCCCAATCACCGACTAGTAACAGATACGCAGTATTTT.

J is TRBJ2-2 and V is TRBV11-2; perhaps TRBD1 as D (6 bases). Trimming cost V 3 bases and J 4 bases, with 12 bases left between them. This CDR3 is built from 15 residues. The germline V gene has CDR1 SGHAT and CDR2 FQNNGV. The CDR3 DNA sequence: TGTGCCAGCAGCTTCCAGGGGCTAGGCACCGGGGAGCTGTTTTTT. Encoded protein: CASSFQGLGTGELFF.

This chain joins TRBV6-4 and TRBJ1-1; D possibly corresponds to TRBD1 (6 bases). This CDR3 is 15 amino acids long. CDR1 is MRHNA and CDR2 is SNTAGT in the germline V gene. V was cut by 6 bases and J by 4 bases, with 18 bases left in between. In DNA, the CDR3 is TGTGCCAGCAGCGGGACACCGGACGGAGGCACTGAAGCTTTCTTT. This encodes CASSGTPDGGTEAFF.